Following are 26 T cell receptor beta chains from one sample sequenced in a study of T cell responses to AZD1222 COVID-19 vaccine. The table came from immunoSEQ multiplex PCR; TCRdb's copy has only in-frame clones and leaves some out. Altogether some 130,000 clones are present, approximately 85% being singletons, with the ten largest covering 1.5% to 2%. Sample: peripheral blood, taken on day 0 of AZD1222 vaccination. These receptors came from an adult in good health.

The sample holds a few counts of this clone. CDR3 in amino acids: CASSLAWTAQETQYF. The CDR3, as DNA: TGTGCCAGCAGCTTAGCGTGGACAGCTCAAGAGACCCAGTACTTC. The chain uses TRBV7-9 and TRBJ2-5; maybe TRBD1 (6 bases). CDR1 is SEHNR and CDR2 is FQNEAQ in the germline V gene (reference sequence). The ends were cut back, 0 bases at V and 2 bases at J, with 10 bases in the middle. The CDR3 length is 15 residues.

The chain has TRBV6-5 and TRBJ2-1, with D perhaps being TRBD1 or TRBD2 (6 bases each). Trimming took off 6 bases at V and 5 bases at J, with 17 bases between the two ends. Germline CDR1 reads MNHEY; CDR2 reads SVGAGI. CDR3 length: 15 residues. The CDR3 DNA reads TGTGCCAGCAGACCTTTTTGGGGGGCGAACAATGAGCAGTTCTTC. Its protein is CASRPFWGANNEQFF.

The chain employs TRBV4-2 and TRBJ2-1, with TRBD2 matching over 9 bases. Germline assignment: CDR1 LGHNA and CDR2 YNFKEQ. This CDR3 spans 18 amino acids. V lost 6 bases, J lost 0 bases, and 12 bases stayed unmatched. CDR3 loop: CASSLLGSGGPSYNEQFF. CDR3 DNA: TGTGCCAGCAGTCTATTGGGTAGCGGGGGCCCCTCCTACAATGAGCAGTTCTTC.

This chain uses TRBV18 with TRBJ1-4, with a possible D match to TRBD1 (5 bases). Trimming shortened V by 2 bases and J by 6 bases, and 16 bases separated the two germline ends. CDR1 KGHSH and CDR2 LQKENI come from the germline V gene. The CDR3 extends over 16 amino acids. The CDR3, as DNA: TGTGCCAGCTCACCAGATTTTGTAGGGGCCGATGAAAAACTGTTTTTT. Translating it yields CASSPDFVGADEKLFF.

The rearrangement links TRBV9 to TRBJ2-3, with TRBD1 matching 7 bases. V gave up 3 bases and J gave up 1 base; unmatched junction bases: 2. The CDR3 runs to 14 residues. Germline values: CDR1 SGDLS, CDR2 YYNGEE. The CDR3 loop reads CASSAGQGTDTQYF. The CDR3 DNA reads TGTGCCAGCAGCGCCGGACAGGGCACAGATACGCAGTATTTT.

The genes are TRBV7-2 and TRBJ1-2, with 10 nucleotides matching TRBD1. V trimming: 4 bases; J trimming: 1 base; junction bases outside the gene matches: 3. The CDR3 loop spans 15 amino acids. Per the germline V gene, CDR1 is SGHTA and CDR2 is FQGNSA. The CDR3 DNA sequence: TGTGCCAGCAGCTCATGGGACAGGGGTAACTATGGCTACACCTTC. Protein product: CASSSWDRGNYGYTF.

The V call is TRBV7-2, the J call TRBJ2-5; D gene uncertain. V gave up 5 bases and J gave up 1 base, with 8 bases separating them. CDR3 length: 13 amino acids. Germline lookup yields CDR1 SGHTA and CDR2 FQGNSA. Written as DNA, the CDR3 is TGTGCCAGCAGCAGCACCCTCCAAGAGACCCAGTACTTC. Encoded protein: CASSSTLQETQYF.

The rearrangement uses TRBV7-9 and TRBJ1-3; 7 bases match TRBD1. V was pared by 5 bases and J by 4 bases, with 11 bases of the junction left unmatched. The CDR3 spans 16 residues. The germline V gene has CDR1 SEHNR and CDR2 FQNEAQ (reference sequence). CDR3 coding DNA: TGTGCCAGCAGCCCACGAGGCAGGGGGACGGGAAACACCATATATTTT. Translated, it gives CASSPRGRGTGNTIYF.

This clone was seen once. The chain is built from TRBV9 and TRBJ1-1; D call uncertain. This CDR3 contains 14 residues. V was clipped by 6 bases and J by 1 base, with 13 bases between them. CDR1 is SGDLS, CDR2 YYNGEE, per germline. CDR3 amino acids: CASNTLETNTEAFF. CDR3 DNA: TGTGCCAGCAACACCCTTGAGACGAACACTGAAGCTTTCTTT.

The rearrangement links TRBV7-6 to TRBJ2-1; TRBD1 might be the D (6 bases). The CDR3 spans 14 residues. V lost 1 base to trimming and J lost 5 bases, with 9 bases between them. Germline V lookup: CDR1 SGHVS, CDR2 FNYEAQ. The CDR3 DNA reads TGTGCCAGCAGCTTAGATCCAGGGGACAATGAGCAGTTCTTC. It codes for CASSLDPGDNEQFF.

This chain links TRBV11-1 with TRBJ2-1; D is undetermined. CDR3 length equals 15 residues. Germline V lookup: CDR1 SGHAT, CDR2 FQDESV (reference sequence). The V end was cut by 5 bases, the J end by 10 bases, with 21 bases between. The CDR3 is CASSPRGSPGREQFF. The CDR3 DNA is TGTGCCAGCAGCCCACGCGGTTCCCCCGGCCGGGAGCAGTTCTTC.

This chain joins TRBV9 and TRBJ2-1, with 15 bases that match TRBD2. The germline CDR1 and CDR2 sequences are SGDLS and YYNGEE. This CDR3 comprises 17 residues. V dropped 2 bases and J dropped 4; count of bases not matched to a gene: 4. The DNA for the CDR3 is TGTGCCAGCAGCGTGGGACTAGCGGGAGGCAGTTACAATGAGCAGTTCTTC. Protein sequence: CASSVGLAGGSYNEQFF.

This chain connects TRBV5-1 to TRBJ2-7, with D unresolved. Germline V gene data show CDR1 as SGHRS and CDR2 as YFSETQ. The ends were cut back, 7 bases at V and 1 base at J, with 12 bases in the middle. This CDR3 has 13 amino acids. For the CDR3, the DNA is TGCGCCAGCGGCCGTAGGCCATCCTACGAGCAGTACTTC. Protein product: CASGRRPSYEQYF. The whole variable domain, remainder taken from reference TRBV5-1 and TRBJ2-7, is KAGVTQTPRYLIKTRGQQVTLSCSPISGHRSVSWYQQTPGQGLQFLFEYFSETQRNKGNFPGRFSGRQFSNSRSEMNVSTLELGDSALYLCASGRRPSYEQYFGPGTRLTVT.

The chain combines TRBV11-2 with TRBJ1-2; D uncertain. CDR3 size: 15 residues. Germline CDR1 is SGHAT and CDR2 is FQNNGV. V lost 4 bases to trimming and J lost 2 bases, with 14 bases between them. Here the CDR3 reads CASSSYSRANYGYTF. In DNA form, the CDR3 reads TGTGCCAGCAGCTCCTACTCCCGGGCCAACTATGGCTACACCTTC.

This chain links TRBV7-6 with TRBJ1-5; D is possibly TRBD1 (6 bases). Looked up from germline, CDR1 is SGHVS and CDR2 is FNYEAQ. Between the trimmed V and J ends, which lost 2 bases and 3 bases, there was a span of 14 bases. The CDR3 sequence is 16 residues long. CDR3 protein: CASSLQSGGFNQPQHF. CDR3 DNA sequence: TGTGCCAGCAGCTTACAGTCCGGGGGCTTCAATCAGCCCCAGCATTTT. Supplemented by reference TRBV7-6 and TRBJ1-5, the full variable domain reads GAGVSQSPRYKVTKRGQDVALRCDPISGHVSLYWYRQALGQGPEFLTYFNYEAQQDKSGLPNDRFSAERPEGSISTLTIQRTEQRDSAMYRCASSLQSGGFNQPQHFGDGTRLSIL.

This chain joins TRBV7-9 and TRBJ2-2; 9 nucleotides line up with TRBD1. J gave up 11 bases and V 4 bases, and 8 bases lay outside the gene matches. CDR1 is SEHNR, CDR2 FQNEAQ, per germline (reference sequence). There are 14 residues in the CDR3. Written as DNA, the CDR3 is TGTGCCAGCAGCTATTACACAGGGGGCGCCGAGCTGTTTTTT. Translated, it gives CASSYYTGGAELFF.

The V call is TRBV7-3, the J call TRBJ2-1; TRBD1 matches 8 bases. The junction had 15 bases not matched to a gene; V was cut back by 5 bases and J by 12 bases. CDR1 SGHTA and CDR2 FQGTGA come from the germline V gene. The CDR3 contains 15 residues. CDR3 coding DNA: TGTGCCAGCAGCCCGAGGGGGACAGGTTCTCTCGGGCAGTTCTTC. Protein sequence: CASSPRGTGSLGQFF.

The chain uses TRBV10-1 and TRBJ1-6; possibly TRBD1 for D (5 bases). Trimming took off 0 bases at V and 7 bases at J, with 10 bases between the two ends. CDR3 length equals 15 residues. Germline CDR1 and CDR2: WNHNN and SYGVQD (reference sequence). Here the CDR3 DNA reads TGCGCCAGCAGTGAGTCGATCTCAGGGAATTCACCCCTCCACTTT. Its translation is CASSESISGNSPLHF.

This chain uses TRBV14 with TRBJ2-2; 11 bases line up with TRBD2. Trimming removed 4 bases from V and 3 bases from J; junction bases left unmatched: 4. This CDR3 is built from 16 residues. The germline CDR1 and CDR2 sequences are SGHDN and FVKESK. The CDR3 region has the DNA TGTGCCAGCAGCCCTACTAGCGGGGGTCACACCGGGGAGCTGTTTTTT. Amino acid sequence: CASSPTSGGHTGELFF.

This rearrangement joins TRBV19 to TRBJ2-7, with TRBD1 identical over 11 bases. Germline-derived CDR1 and CDR2 are LNHDA and SQIVND (reference sequence). The CDR3 contains 14 residues. V was pared by 7 bases and J by 6 bases, with 8 bases of the junction left unmatched. CDR3: CASTPQGQGGEQYF. As DNA, the CDR3 is TGTGCCAGTACCCCGCAGGGACAGGGGGGCGAGCAGTACTTC.

This chain joins TRBV19 and TRBJ2-5; D uncertain. CDR1 and CDR2 (germline): LNHDA, SQIVND (reference sequence). Trimming removed 7 bases at V and 1 base at J, with 10 bases between. There are 13 residues in the CDR3. The CDR3 is CASTQRAQETQYF. The CDR3 coding sequence is TGTGCCAGTACTCAAAGGGCCCAAGAGACCCAGTACTTC.

This clone was seen only once. This chain connects TRBV11-2 to TRBJ1-1, with D unclear. Between the trimmed V and J ends, which lost 3 bases and 4 bases, there was a span of 9 bases. Germline V CDR1 and CDR2: SGHAT, FQNNGV. CDR3 length: 13 residues. CDR3 nucleotide sequence: TGTGCCAGCAGCTTTGGGCCCCGCACTGAAGCTTTCTTT. Protein product: CASSFGPRTEAFF.

The chain carries TRBV29-1 and TRBJ2-2; 7 bases line up with TRBD2. CDR1 and CDR2 from the germline V gene are SQVTM and ANQGSEA. Losses at the gene ends were 7 bases for V and 3 bases for J; bases not matched to a gene: 11. The CDR3 totals 15 residues. The CDR3 region has the DNA TGCAGCGCACCGAGGTGGGGAGGGGACACCGGGGAGCTGTTTTTT. Encoded protein: CSAPRWGGDTGELFF.

J is TRBJ1-4 and V is TRBV7-9; D not resolved. The CDR3 runs to 15 residues. CDR1 and CDR2 from the germline V gene are SEHNR and FQNEAQ (reference sequence). V was pared by 2 bases and J by 3 bases, with 10 bases between. CDR3 amino acids: CASSLLGSANEKLFF. CDR3 sequence (DNA): TGTGCCAGCAGCTTACTGGGAAGCGCTAATGAAAAACTGTTTTTT.

The V gene is TRBV18, the J gene TRBJ1-6, with a weak D call TRBD1 (5 bases). There are 14 residues in the CDR3. Germline lookup yields CDR1 KGHSH and CDR2 LQKENI. Trimming took 4 bases from V and 6 from J, leaving 10 bases between them. The CDR3 region is CASSLDRLNSPLHF. The CDR3 nucleotides are TGTGCCAGCTCACTCGACAGACTTAATTCACCCCTCCACTTT.

The genes are TRBV30 and TRBJ2-7, with D uncertain. The CDR3 runs 11 residues. Germline V lookup: CDR1 GTSNPN, CDR2 SVGIG (reference sequence). V shed 2 bases and J shed 4 bases, with 6 bases lying between them. CDR3 coding DNA: TGTGCCTGGAGTAACCGATACGAGCAGTACTTC. This sequence encodes CAWSNRYEQYF.